This T cell receptor beta chain was identified during a study of T-cell memory formation after mild COVID-19. Overall study: Largely, the TCR clusters proved donor specific.

TCRdb recomputed calls from the 5' RACE reads with MiXCR, one row per CDR3 protein. The sample has fewer than 250,000 distinct CDR3 sequences, about 10% seen once. Broader study findings: Clones that contracted from day 15 to 85 were balanced CD4/CD8, while later expanders leaned CD4+. CD4+ contracting clones were mainly CM and EM; CD8+ ones, EMRA. Pre-infection memory already had some responding clones, implying cross-reactive memory joined.

V was pared by 6 bases and J by 5 bases, with 17 bases between. The CDR3 spans 16 residues. Germline assignment: CDR1 SGHAT and CDR2 FQNNGV. This clonotype was counted only a few times. No antigen is known for it. Sequenced material: PBMCs or a T cell subset sorted from them (not recorded which). The gene calls are TRBV11-2 and TRBJ1-6; the D gene is possibly TRBD1 (6 bases). This sequence originates from a man aged 18 to 29 who had mild COVID-19 (a few samples of this study predate the infection). Cell type and time point are not known. CDR3 loop: CASRDLGQPNNSPLHF. The CDR3 bases are TGTGCCAGCAGAGACCTGGGACAACCGAATAATTCACCCCTCCACTTT.